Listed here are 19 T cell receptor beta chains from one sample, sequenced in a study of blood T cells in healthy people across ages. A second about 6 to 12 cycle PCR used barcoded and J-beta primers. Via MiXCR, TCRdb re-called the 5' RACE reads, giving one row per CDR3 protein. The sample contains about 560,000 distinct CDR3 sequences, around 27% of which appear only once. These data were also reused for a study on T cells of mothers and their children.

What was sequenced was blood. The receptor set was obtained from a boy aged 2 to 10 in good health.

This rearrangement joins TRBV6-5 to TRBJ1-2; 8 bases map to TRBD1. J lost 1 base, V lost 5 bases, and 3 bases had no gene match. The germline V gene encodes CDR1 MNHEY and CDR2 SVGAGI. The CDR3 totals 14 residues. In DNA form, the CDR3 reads TGTGCCAGCAGTACCGACAGGGGTAACTATGGCTACACCTTC. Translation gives CASSTDRGNYGYTF.

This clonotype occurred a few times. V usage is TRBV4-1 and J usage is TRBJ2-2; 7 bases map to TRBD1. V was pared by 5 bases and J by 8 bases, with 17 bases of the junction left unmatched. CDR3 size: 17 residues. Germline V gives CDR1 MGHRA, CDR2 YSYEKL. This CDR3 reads CASSGQTGYGRSGELFF. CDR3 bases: TGCGCCAGCAGCGGACAGACAGGGTACGGGCGGAGTGGGGAGCTGTTTTTT.

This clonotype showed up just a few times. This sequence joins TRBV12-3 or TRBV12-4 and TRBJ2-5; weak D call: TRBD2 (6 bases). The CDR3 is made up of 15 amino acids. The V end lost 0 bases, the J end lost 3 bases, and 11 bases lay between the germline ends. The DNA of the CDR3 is TGTGCCAGCAGTTTAGCGGGAGGAATGAAAGAGACCCAGTACTTC. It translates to CASSLAGGMKETQYF.

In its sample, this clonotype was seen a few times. The CDR3 DNA reads TGTGCCAGCAGTGGGACAGGGGGCCTCTACGAGCAGTACTTC. The encoded protein is CASSGTGGLYEQYF. This chain links TRBV28 with TRBJ2-7; 12 nucleotides line up with TRBD1. The CDR3 spans 14 residues. The V segment lost 5 bases and the J segment 3 bases; nucleotides outside the gene matches: 2. CDR1 is MDHEN, CDR2 SYDVKM, per germline.

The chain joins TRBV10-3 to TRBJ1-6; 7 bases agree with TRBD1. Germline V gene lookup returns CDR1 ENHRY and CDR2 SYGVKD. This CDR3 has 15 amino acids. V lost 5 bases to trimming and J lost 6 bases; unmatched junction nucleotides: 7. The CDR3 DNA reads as TGTGCCATCAGTCTGGGAAGGGACAGTAATTCACCCCTCCACTTT. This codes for CAISLGRDSNSPLHF.

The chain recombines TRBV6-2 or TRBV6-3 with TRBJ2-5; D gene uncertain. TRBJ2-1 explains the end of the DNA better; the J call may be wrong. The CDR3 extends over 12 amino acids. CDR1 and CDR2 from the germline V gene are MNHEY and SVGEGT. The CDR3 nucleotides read TGTGCCAGCAGTAGAGGACGAAATGAGCAGTTCTTC. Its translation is CASSRGRNEQFF.

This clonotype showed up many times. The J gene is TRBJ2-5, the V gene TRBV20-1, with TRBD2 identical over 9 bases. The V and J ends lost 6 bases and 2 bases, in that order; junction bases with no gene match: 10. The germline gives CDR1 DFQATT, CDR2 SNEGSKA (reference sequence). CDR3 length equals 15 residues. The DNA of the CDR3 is TGCAGTGCCCCCCCTAGCGGGGCCCGTCAAGAGACCCAGTACTTC. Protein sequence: CSAPPSGARQETQYF.

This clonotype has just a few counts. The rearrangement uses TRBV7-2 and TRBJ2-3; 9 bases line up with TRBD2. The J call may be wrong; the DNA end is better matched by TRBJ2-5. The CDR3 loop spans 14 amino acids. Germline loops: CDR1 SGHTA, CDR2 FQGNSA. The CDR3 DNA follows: TGTGCCAGCAGGGAATTAGCGGGAGTGGAGACCCAGTACTTC. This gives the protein CASRELAGVETQYF.

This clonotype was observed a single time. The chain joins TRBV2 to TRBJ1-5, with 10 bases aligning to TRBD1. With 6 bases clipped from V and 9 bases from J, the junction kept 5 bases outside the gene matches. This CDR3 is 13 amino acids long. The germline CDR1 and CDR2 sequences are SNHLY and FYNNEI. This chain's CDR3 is CASSRTGGWPQHF. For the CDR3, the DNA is TGTGCCAGCAGCCGGACAGGGGGTTGGCCCCAGCATTTT.

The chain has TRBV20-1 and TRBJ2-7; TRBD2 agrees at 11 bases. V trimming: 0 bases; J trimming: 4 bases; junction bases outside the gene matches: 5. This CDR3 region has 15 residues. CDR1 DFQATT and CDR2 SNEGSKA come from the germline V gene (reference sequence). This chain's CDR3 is CSARDQASGRYEQYF. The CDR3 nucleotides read TGCAGTGCTAGAGATCAGGCTAGCGGGAGGTACGAGCAGTACTTC.

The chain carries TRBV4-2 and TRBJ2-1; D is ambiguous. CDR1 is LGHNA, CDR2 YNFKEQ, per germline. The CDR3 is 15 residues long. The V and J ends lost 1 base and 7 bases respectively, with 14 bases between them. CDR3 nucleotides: TGTGCCAGCAGCCAAGTGGCCCGAAACGGGAATGAGCAGTTCTTC. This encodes CASSQVARNGNEQFF.

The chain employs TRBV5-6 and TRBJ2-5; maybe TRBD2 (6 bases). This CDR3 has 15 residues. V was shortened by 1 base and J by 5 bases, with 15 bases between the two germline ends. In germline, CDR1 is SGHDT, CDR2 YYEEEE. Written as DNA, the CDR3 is TGTGCCAGCAGCTTGCTTGGGACTGAAAAGGAGACCCAGTACTTC. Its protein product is CASSLLGTEKETQYF.

CDR3 bases: TGTGCCAGCAGTTACGGCGGACAGGGCCTATCACCCCTCCACTTT. It translates to CASSYGGQGLSPLHF. J is TRBJ1-6 and V is TRBV6-5; 8 bases match TRBD1. Looked up from germline, CDR1 is MNHEY and CDR2 is SVGAGI. The CDR3 has 15 amino acids. The V gene end was trimmed by 2 bases and the J gene end by 10 bases; junction bases not matched to a gene: 7.

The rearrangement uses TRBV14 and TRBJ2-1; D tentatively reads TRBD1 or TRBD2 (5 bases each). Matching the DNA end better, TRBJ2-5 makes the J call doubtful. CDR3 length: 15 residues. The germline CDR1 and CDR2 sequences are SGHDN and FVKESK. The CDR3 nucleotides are TGTGCCAGCAGCCCAACCGGGGCGTTTGGAGAGACCCAGTACTTC. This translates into CASSPTGAFGETQYF.

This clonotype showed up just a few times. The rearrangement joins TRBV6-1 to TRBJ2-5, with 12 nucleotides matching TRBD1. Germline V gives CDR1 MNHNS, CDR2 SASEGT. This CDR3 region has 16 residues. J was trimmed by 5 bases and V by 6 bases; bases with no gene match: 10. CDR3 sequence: CASRPRGTGGFETQYF. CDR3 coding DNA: TGTGCCAGCAGGCCAAGGGGGACAGGGGGCTTTGAGACCCAGTACTTC.

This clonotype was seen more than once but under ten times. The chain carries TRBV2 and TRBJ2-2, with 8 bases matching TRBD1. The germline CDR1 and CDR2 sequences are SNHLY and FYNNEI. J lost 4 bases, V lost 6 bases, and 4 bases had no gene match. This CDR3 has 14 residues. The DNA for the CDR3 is TGTGCCAGCAGAGCGACAGGGGCCACCGGGGAGCTGTTTTTT. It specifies CASRATGATGELFF.

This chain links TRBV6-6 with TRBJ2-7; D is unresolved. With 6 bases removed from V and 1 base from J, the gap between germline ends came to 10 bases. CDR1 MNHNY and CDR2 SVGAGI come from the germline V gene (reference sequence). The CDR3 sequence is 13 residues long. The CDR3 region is CASRPDGSYEQYF. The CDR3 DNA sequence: TGTGCCAGCAGGCCGGACGGTTCCTACGAGCAGTACTTC.

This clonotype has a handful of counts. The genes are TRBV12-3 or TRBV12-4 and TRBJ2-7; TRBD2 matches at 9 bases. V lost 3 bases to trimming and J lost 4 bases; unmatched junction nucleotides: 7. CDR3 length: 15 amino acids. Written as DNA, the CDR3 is TGTGCCAGCAGTTTCGTCCTAGCGGGGAGATACGAGCAGTACTTC. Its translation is CASSFVLAGRYEQYF.

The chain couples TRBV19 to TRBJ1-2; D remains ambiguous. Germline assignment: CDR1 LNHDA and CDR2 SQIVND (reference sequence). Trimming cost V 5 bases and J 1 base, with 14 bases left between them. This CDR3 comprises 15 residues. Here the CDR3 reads CASSPRGIVNYGYTF. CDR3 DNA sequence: TGTGCCAGTAGTCCTCGAGGGATCGTTAACTATGGCTACACCTTC.